Shown below are 32 T cell receptor beta chains from a single sample sequenced in a study of blood T cell repertoires in COVID-19. Method: immunoSEQ multiplex PCR; TCRdb's copy keeps in-frame clones and lacks some. The sample has around 250,000 clones, approximately 86% seen once; the top ten hold under 2%. The sequencing sample was made of peripheral blood. These receptors were obtained from a woman in her sixties who had recovered from COVID-19.

The rearrangement links TRBV7-3 to TRBJ2-5; 8 bases fit TRBD2. CDR3 length: 15 residues. The germline V gene encodes CDR1 SGHTA and CDR2 FQGTGA. J was trimmed by 5 bases and V by 1 base; bases with no gene match: 6. In nucleotides, the CDR3 is TGTGCCAGCAGCTTAAATACGGGGGGGCTCGAGACCCAGTACTTC. It codes for CASSLNTGGLETQYF.

The chain couples TRBV6-2 or TRBV6-3 to TRBJ1-2, with D maybe TRBD1 (5 bases). The CDR3 covers 15 residues. Trimming removed 5 bases at V and 4 bases at J, with 17 bases between. Looked up from germline, CDR1 is MNHEY and CDR2 is SVGEGT. The CDR3 DNA reads as TGTGCCAGCAGTGCCTTCCCAGGGATCCTCTATGGCTACACCTTC. Translated, it gives CASSAFPGILYGYTF.

The chain employs TRBV6-5 and TRBJ1-1; D remains unclear. Trimming left V 8 bases short and J 12 bases short, with 22 bases between. The CDR3 runs 13 residues. Germline assignment: CDR1 MNHEY and CDR2 SVGAGI. The DNA for the CDR3 is TGTGCCAGCCCCACACAACTACTTGGAATGACTTTCTTT. Amino acids: CASPTQLLGMTFF.

V usage is TRBV12-2 and J usage is TRBJ2-7; the table's D call of TRBD1 was not tested on the DNA. TRBV12-2 is termed a pseudogene. The CDR3 runs to 16 residues. The CDR3 reads CASRFRLTGDSYEQYF. The CDR3 nucleotides are TGTGCAAGTCGCTTCCGGCTGACAGGAGACTCCTACGAGCAGTACTTC.

The sample holds one count of this clone. The chain combines TRBV7-9 with TRBJ1-4; TRBD1 matches at 7 bases. Germline CDR1 SEHNR, CDR2 FQNEAQ (reference sequence). This CDR3 region has 14 residues. The V segment lost 2 bases and the J segment 4 bases; nucleotides outside the gene matches: 1. CDR3 coding DNA: TGTGCCAGCAGCTTACGACAGGGTAATGAAAAACTGTTTTTT. Translating gives CASSLRQGNEKLFF.

The rearrangement joins TRBV14 to TRBJ1-2; D gene ambiguous. Germline CDR1 SGHDN, CDR2 FVKESK. V lost 3 bases and J lost 6, with 8 bases in between. The CDR3 consists of 12 residues. The CDR3 nucleotides read TGTGCCAGCAGCCAGACACGGAATGGCTACACCTTC. Residues: CASSQTRNGYTF.

This chain links TRBV4-2 with TRBJ2-3, with a weak D call TRBD2 (5 bases). The CDR3 is 16 amino acids. V was shortened by 4 bases and J by 0 bases, with 14 bases between the two germline ends. Looked up from germline, CDR1 is LGHNA and CDR2 is YNFKEQ. CDR3 sequence reads: CASSPRLPTSTDTQYF. The CDR3 DNA reads as TGTGCCAGCAGCCCCCGACTACCTACTAGCACAGATACGCAGTATTTT.

The V call is TRBV28, the J call TRBJ1-6, with D possibly being TRBD1 (5 bases). V was pared by 2 bases and J by 12 bases, with 8 bases between. CDR3 length equals 12 residues. Germline V gene lookup returns CDR1 MDHEN and CDR2 SYDVKM. The CDR3 nucleotides read TGTGCCAGCAGTTTACAGGGAAAACCCCTCCACTTT. Translation gives CASSLQGKPLHF.

CDR3 region: CASSYRGGDRNEKLFF. DNA for the CDR3: TGTGCCAGCAGTTACCGGGGGGGGGACAGAAATGAAAAACTGTTTTTT. V usage is TRBV6-5 and J usage is TRBJ1-4; 7 bases agree with TRBD1. Germline V gene lookup returns CDR1 MNHEY and CDR2 SVGAGI. The CDR3 is 16 amino acids. V was pared by 2 bases and J by 5 bases, with 8 bases of the junction left unmatched.

This clone was counted once. The rearrangement joins TRBV9 to TRBJ1-6, with a weak D call TRBD1 (6 bases). The CDR3 has 14 residues. Germline loops: CDR1 SGDLS, CDR2 YYNGEE. With 2 bases removed from V and 7 bases from J, the gap between germline ends came to 10 bases. CDR3 loop: CASSVTGLNSPLHF. The CDR3 DNA reads as TGTGCCAGCAGCGTTACAGGGTTGAATTCACCCCTCCACTTT.

This rearrangement joins TRBV27 to TRBJ2-7; 7 nucleotides align to TRBD1. Germline assignment: CDR1 MNHEY and CDR2 SMNVEV (reference sequence). Losses at the gene ends were 6 bases for V and 4 bases for J; bases not matched to a gene: 6. The CDR3 has 13 amino acids. The CDR3 loop is CASRGNRGYEQYF. In DNA form, the CDR3 reads TGTGCCAGCAGGGGAAACAGGGGTTACGAGCAGTACTTC.

V usage is TRBV2 and J usage is TRBJ1-1; D unresolved. The CDR3 is made up of 16 amino acids. Germline V gives CDR1 SNHLY, CDR2 FYNNEI. Trimming removed 3 bases from V and 0 bases from J, with 14 bases in between. The CDR3 DNA reads as TGTGCCAGCAGTGAGCCCGGAGGATCAATGAACACTGAAGCTTTCTTT. Translating it yields CASSEPGGSMNTEAFF.

The J gene is TRBJ2-3, the V gene TRBV6-5, with D uncertain. This CDR3 is 14 amino acids long. Germline-derived CDR1 and CDR2 are MNHEY and SVGAGI. Trimming removed 2 bases from V and 0 bases from J, with 6 bases in between. The DNA for the CDR3 is TGTGCCAGCAGTTACGTATCTAGCACAGATACGCAGTATTTT. Its protein product is CASSYVSSTDTQYF.

V and J are TRBV9 and TRBJ2-4; a possible D gene is TRBD2 (5 bases). V shed 0 bases and J shed 2 bases, with 24 bases lying between them. The V gene's germline CDR1 is SGDLS and CDR2 YYNGEE. This CDR3 has 20 amino acids. CDR3 DNA sequence: TGTGCCAGCAGCGTAGCTCCAGAGGGAAAACGATATGGGACCAAAAACATTCAGTACTTC. Translation gives CASSVAPEGKRYGTKNIQYF.

This clone has just a few counts. Additional DNA sequences in this sample encode the identical CDR3. The V gene is TRBV5-1, the J gene TRBJ2-3; 15 bases are a match to TRBD2. Germline V lookup: CDR1 SGHRS, CDR2 YFSETQ. The V and J ends lost 4 bases and 5 bases, in that order; junction bases with no gene match: 5. The CDR3 runs to 16 residues. This CDR3 reads CASSLGLAGGQDTQYF. The CDR3 DNA reads as TGCGCCAGCAGCCTAGGACTAGCGGGGGGGCAAGATACGCAGTATTTT.

The chain is built from TRBV6-2 or TRBV6-3 and TRBJ2-1; weak D call: TRBD2 (5 bases). Trimming removed 5 bases from V and 9 bases from J, with 11 bases in between. The germline V gene has CDR1 MNHEY and CDR2 SVGEGT. This CDR3 is built from 12 residues. CDR3 in amino acids: CASSAREAEQFF. Written as DNA, the CDR3 is TGTGCCAGCAGTGCTCGGGAAGCTGAGCAGTTCTTC.

The gene calls are TRBV7-2 and TRBJ2-7; D may be TRBD1 (5 bases). The germline gives CDR1 SGHTA, CDR2 FQGNSA. V lost 0 bases to trimming and J lost 4 bases, with 13 bases between them. The CDR3 is 15 amino acids. CDR3 amino acids: CASSLAGRVRYEQYF. The DNA for the CDR3 is TGTGCCAGCAGCTTAGCGGGCAGGGTTAGGTACGAGCAGTACTTC.

The V and J genes are TRBV19 and TRBJ1-5; tentatively, D is TRBD1 (5 bases). The CDR3 runs to 12 residues. The ends were cut back, 8 bases at V and 2 bases at J, with 7 bases in the middle. Germline values: CDR1 LNHDA, CDR2 SQIVND (reference sequence). CDR3 region: CASETGNQPQHF. In DNA, the CDR3 is TGTGCCAGTGAGACAGGCAATCAGCCCCAGCATTTT.

This clone was seen only once. The chain combines TRBV19 with TRBJ1-5; tentative D call: TRBD1 (5 bases). The germline gives CDR1 LNHDA, CDR2 SQIVND (reference sequence). This CDR3 has 13 amino acids. The ends were cut back, 7 bases at V and 6 bases at J, with 13 bases in the middle. Here the CDR3 reads CASTISGAQPQHF. The CDR3 DNA reads TGTGCCAGTACCATCTCTGGGGCTCAGCCCCAGCATTTT.

The V call is TRBV2, the J call TRBJ1-5; a possible D gene is TRBD1 (6 bases). Trimming cost V 11 bases and J 7 bases, with 18 bases left between them. Germline V gives CDR1 SNHLY, CDR2 FYNNEI. The CDR3 length is 13 residues. CDR3 in DNA: TGTGCCCGCGGGTTGGGGGGGGGCCAGCCCCAGCATTTT. As protein: CARGLGGGQPQHF.

The chain links TRBV29-1 to TRBJ1-2, with a tentative D call TRBD1 (5 bases). In germline, CDR1 is SQVTM, CDR2 ANQGSEA. This CDR3 region has 15 residues. V lost 3 bases, J lost 2 bases, and 16 bases lay in between. The CDR3 region is CSVDRQPFANYGYTF. In DNA form, the CDR3 reads TGCAGCGTTGACCGACAGCCATTTGCGAACTATGGCTACACCTTC.

The V gene is TRBV9, the J gene TRBJ1-6; no clear D gene. V was shortened by 4 bases and J by 5 bases, with 13 bases between the two germline ends. Germline V gene lookup returns CDR1 SGDLS and CDR2 YYNGEE. CDR3 length: 15 amino acids. CDR3 sequence reads: CASSRQDWDNSPLHF. Here the CDR3 DNA reads TGTGCCAGCAGCCGCCAGGACTGGGATAATTCACCCCTCCACTTT.

This chain uses TRBV29-1 with TRBJ1-2, with 8 nucleotides matching TRBD1. The V and J ends lost 7 bases and 6 bases, in that order; junction bases with no gene match: 13. The germline V gene has CDR1 SQVTM and CDR2 ANQGSEA. The CDR3 sequence is 14 residues long. The CDR3 here is CSAQPRGLSNGYTF. CDR3 DNA sequence: TGCAGCGCTCAACCCAGGGGGCTTTCAAATGGCTACACCTTC.

The V call is TRBV4-1, the J call TRBJ1-1; D is ambiguous. The CDR3 length is 18 residues. Germline-derived CDR1 and CDR2 are MGHRA and YSYEKL. Deletions cut 0 bases from V and 0 bases from J, with 17 bases between. The CDR3: CASSQDRRARGLNTEAFF. CDR3 nucleotides: TGCGCCAGCAGCCAAGATCGGAGGGCCCGGGGTTTGAACACTGAAGCTTTCTTT.

The rearrangement links TRBV7-2 to TRBJ2-7; D might be TRBD1 (6 bases). Germline V gene sequence: CDR1 SGHTA, CDR2 FQGNSA. V shed 5 bases and J shed 3 bases, with 17 bases lying between them. CDR3 length equals 15 residues. CDR3 in DNA: TGTGCCAGCAGCATCGGGACACCCGAATACTACGAGCAGTACTTC. It is translated as CASSIGTPEYYEQYF. Variable domain in full (rest from reference TRBV7-2 and TRBJ2-7): GAGVSQSPSNKVTEKGKDVELRCDPISGHTALYWYRQSLGQGLEFLIYFQGNSAPDKSGLPSDRFSAERTGGSVSTLTIQRTQQEDSAVYLCASSIGTPEYYEQYFGPGTRLTVT.

A few counts support this clone. The rearrangement uses TRBV18 and TRBJ2-1; 9 bases agree with TRBD2. Germline lookup yields CDR1 KGHSH and CDR2 LQKENI. The CDR3 has 16 amino acids. Trimming at V came to 0 bases and at J to 4 bases, leaving 4 bases not matched to a gene. The chain's CDR3 is CASSPPRGGIYNEQFF. The CDR3 nucleotides are TGTGCCAGCTCACCACCGCGGGGGGGCATTTACAATGAGCAGTTCTTC.

The genes are TRBV6-1 and TRBJ1-1, with D tentatively TRBD1 (6 bases). CDR1 and CDR2 from the germline V gene are MNHNS and SASEGT. CDR3 length equals 14 residues. Trimming removed 3 bases from V and 9 bases from J, with 17 bases in between. CDR3 sequence: CASSELGQKEKAFF. Here the CDR3 DNA reads TGTGCCAGCAGTGAGCTAGGACAGAAGGAAAAAGCTTTCTTT.

This chain joins TRBV28 and TRBJ2-1; 9 bases align to TRBD1. V lost 8 bases to trimming and J lost 2 bases; unmatched junction nucleotides: 10. The CDR3 spans 16 residues. The germline gives CDR1 MDHEN, CDR2 SYDVKM. CDR3 region: CASGLLGQGTYNEQFF. The CDR3 nucleotides are TGTGCCAGCGGCTTATTGGGACAGGGCACCTACAATGAGCAGTTCTTC.

This clone was counted many times. V gene TRBV27 combines with J gene TRBJ1-1; 9 bases align to TRBD1. CDR3 length: 13 residues. Losses at the gene ends were 10 bases for V and 1 base for J; bases not matched to a gene: 4. The germline CDR1 and CDR2 sequences are MNHEY and SMNVEV (reference sequence). CDR3 sequence reads: CATLTGGNTEAFF. CDR3 in DNA: TGTGCCACCCTGACAGGGGGGAACACTGAAGCTTTCTTT.

J is TRBJ1-5 and V is TRBV6-5, with D uncertain. The germline V gene encodes CDR1 MNHEY and CDR2 SVGAGI. The CDR3 runs 14 residues. V gave up 6 bases and J gave up 2 bases, with 11 bases separating them. This CDR3 is CASRRYTGNQPQHF. CDR3 nucleotide sequence: TGTGCCAGCAGACGTTACACCGGCAATCAGCCCCAGCATTTT.

V is TRBV12-5 and J is TRBJ2-3; possibly TRBD2 for D (6 bases). Germline CDR1 LGHNT, CDR2 FRNRAP. V lost 7 bases and J lost 0, with 14 bases in between. The CDR3 length is 15 residues. CDR3 loop: CASVFGTPSTDTQYF. The DNA of the CDR3 is TGTGCTAGTGTTTTCGGGACTCCTAGCACAGATACGCAGTATTTT.

This chain joins TRBV2 and TRBJ1-5; D uncertain. V lost 5 bases and J lost 2, with 13 bases in between. The germline CDR1 and CDR2 sequences are SNHLY and FYNNEI. CDR3 size: 15 residues. CDR3 sequence (DNA): TGTGCCAGCAGTTGGACTCTGCGGGGCAATCAGCCCCAGCATTTT. Encoded protein: CASSWTLRGNQPQHF.